Listed below are T cell receptor beta chains from one sample, sequenced in a study of T cells in Graves' hyperthyroidism and ophthalmopathy. TCRdb processed the multiplex PCR reads anew with MiXCR; each CDR3 protein has one entry. The repertoire holds 490,000 or so distinct CDR3 sequences, with 46% as singletons. Sequences were obtained from peripheral blood or thyroid tissue (not recorded which). The receptor source for this set is an adult woman with Graves' disease, either hyperthyroidism or ophthalmopathy (not recorded which). The CDR3 runs from the conserved cysteine through the conserved F or W. D genes are given only for firm matches.

V gene: TRBV9
D gene: -
CDR3 protein: CASSVEGGSTEAFF

V gene: TRBV7-9
D gene: TRBD1
CDR3 protein: CASSGTGGVYGYTF

V gene: TRBV7-3
D gene: -
CDR3 protein: CASSHGRVNTDTQYF

V gene: TRBV10-3
D gene: -
CDR3 protein: CAISHGDDYGYTF

V gene: TRBV10-3
D gene: TRBD1
CDR3 protein: CAISDRGLGQEGTQYF

V gene: TRBV19
D gene: -
CDR3 protein: CASTDRRGNEQYF

V gene: TRBV5-8
D gene: -
CDR3 protein: CASSLWQDQETQYF

V gene: TRBV7-3
D gene: -
CDR3 protein: CASSPDNSGANVLTF

V gene: TRBV7-9
D gene: TRBD2
CDR3 protein: CASSSGLAGYQETQYF

V gene: TRBV2
D gene: TRBD1
CDR3 protein: CASRDRTGRAEAFF